A single sample gave rise to the 2 T cell receptor beta chains below, sequenced in a study of beta chain features in type 1 diabetes. Broader study findings: Shorter TCRB CDR3s, moderately but significantly so, were found in Type 1 diabetes patients in all four CD4+ subsets.

The authors reverse transcribed all of the isolated RNA, so sequencing captured expressed TCRB transcripts. Clones were read by immunoSEQ multiplex PCR, and TCRdb kept only the in-frame ones, dropping some. The repertoire has more than 55,000 clones, roughly 52% of them found once; the top ten carry roughly 2.5%. For these receptors, no antigen is known. Sequencing was done on a sample of Tregs from blood. The receptors were sampled from a woman in her thirties or forties with type 1 diabetes.

The chain couples TRBV19 to TRBJ1-4; D not resolved. There are 14 residues in the CDR3. The V gene lost 2 bases and the J gene lost 5 bases, with 9 bases spanning the gap. Germline CDR1 is LNHDA and CDR2 is SQIVND (reference sequence). CDR3 in DNA: TGTGCCAGTAGTATACGATACTCGAATGAAAAACTGTTTTTT. Its translation is CASSIRYSNEKLFF.

The genes are TRBV6-1 and TRBJ2-7; 8 bases fit TRBD1. CDR3 size: 14 residues. CDR1 and CDR2 from the germline V gene are MNHNS and SASEGT. The junction had 8 bases not matched to a gene; V was cut back by 6 bases and J by 4 bases. The CDR3 region is CASRVGQGGYEQYF. DNA for the CDR3: TGTGCCAGCAGAGTCGGACAGGGCGGGTACGAGCAGTACTTC.